These 9 T cell receptor beta chains were all obtained from the same sample, sequenced in a study of cytomegalovirus exposure and HLA in healthy donors. PCR amplification relied on 60 Vbeta primers (plus 13 Jbeta primers). Measured with immunoSEQ multiplex PCR; TCRdb has only the in-frame clones, and not every one. The table has more than 80,000 clones, about four fifths seen once. The sequenced sample was PBMCs. The receptors were gathered from a man aged 50 or older in good health and CMV-seronegative.

The chain couples TRBV6-1 to TRBJ2-2; D unresolved. CDR3 length: 13 amino acids. The V gene lost 6 bases and the J gene lost 6 bases, with 11 bases spanning the gap. The V gene's germline CDR1 is MNHNS and CDR2 SASEGT. CDR3 bases: TGTGCCAGCAGCGCCAGGTGGGCCGGGGAGCTGTTTTTT. It encodes CASSARWAGELFF.

This clone was counted a single time. CDR3 protein: CASRVDRAIYTEAFF. The CDR3 DNA reads TGCGCCAGCAGGGTAGACAGGGCCATCTACACTGAAGCTTTCTTT. The chain couples TRBV5-1 to TRBJ1-1; 7 nucleotides line up with TRBD1. With 5 bases clipped from V and 3 bases from J, the junction kept 10 bases outside the gene matches. This CDR3 has 15 residues. Germline CDR1 is SGHRS and CDR2 is YFSETQ.

The V call is TRBV7-8, the J call TRBJ1-6; D uncertain. The CDR3 has 14 amino acids. The germline CDR1 and CDR2 sequences are SGHVS and FQNEAQ. The germline V and J ends were trimmed by 1 base and 5 bases, with 6 bases remaining between them. The CDR3 sequence: CASSLVAHNSPLHF. CDR3 DNA: TGTGCCAGCAGCTTAGTGGCACATAATTCACCCCTCCACTTT.

The chain employs TRBV19 and TRBJ1-5; 10 bases match TRBD1. The CDR3 totals 18 residues. Trimming at V came to 3 bases and at J to 1 base, leaving 9 bases not matched to a gene. Germline lookup yields CDR1 LNHDA and CDR2 SQIVND (reference sequence). CDR3 nucleotides: TGTGCCAGTAGTATCCCTCGGACAGGGGGTTACAGCAATCAGCCCCAGCATTTT. Protein sequence: CASSIPRTGGYSNQPQHF.

The chain has TRBV7-2 and TRBJ1-6; no clear D gene. The V end was cut by 6 bases, the J end by 9 bases, with 24 bases between. The germline V gene encodes CDR1 SGHTA and CDR2 FQGNSA. The CDR3 is 17 amino acids. CDR3 sequence: CASSRELASSSGSPLHF. DNA of the CDR3: TGTGCCAGCAGTCGGGAGCTGGCAAGTTCCTCTGGTTCACCCCTCCACTTT. Variable domain in full (rest from reference TRBV7-2 and TRBJ1-6): GAGVSQSPSNKVTEKGKDVELRCDPISGHTALYWYRQSLGQGLEFLIYFQGNSAPDKSGLPSDRFSAERTGGSVSTLTIQRTQQEDSAVYLCASSRELASSSGSPLHFGNGTRLTVT.

V gene TRBV2 combines with J gene TRBJ1-5, with no clear D. In germline, CDR1 is SNHLY, CDR2 FYNNEI. This CDR3 spans 12 amino acids. V dropped 7 bases and J dropped 4 bases, with 8 bases sitting between them. In DNA form, the CDR3 reads TGTGCCAGCACCCTGAGGAATCAGCCCCAGCATTTT. Protein product: CASTLRNQPQHF.

The chain links TRBV6-4 to TRBJ1-1, with TRBD1 matching 7 bases. Per germline, CDR1 MRHNA and CDR2 SNTAGT. V dropped 5 bases and J dropped 5; count of bases not matched to a gene: 8. CDR3 length: 14 amino acids. The CDR3 is CASSIDRAGTEAFF. In DNA form, the CDR3 reads TGTGCCAGCAGTATCGACAGGGCTGGGACTGAAGCTTTCTTT.

The chain uses TRBV5-1 and TRBJ1-1; 8 bases align to TRBD1. V trimming: 4 bases; J trimming: 4 bases; junction bases outside the gene matches: 3. Germline V gene data show CDR1 as SGHRS and CDR2 as YFSETQ. The CDR3 has 13 residues. CDR3 protein: CASSSGQGTEAFF. Written as DNA, the CDR3 is TGCGCCAGCAGCAGTGGACAGGGCACTGAAGCTTTCTTT. Combining the CDR3 with reference TRBV5-1 and TRBJ1-1 gives the whole variable domain KAGVTQTPRYLIKTRGQQVTLSCSPISGHRSVSWYQQTPGQGLQFLFEYFSETQRNKGNFPGRFSGRQFSNSRSEMNVSTLELGDSALYLCASSSGQGTEAFFGQGTRLTVV.

The chain recombines TRBV19 with TRBJ2-5; 8 bases agree with TRBD2. The germline V gene encodes CDR1 LNHDA and CDR2 SQIVND (reference sequence). The V and J ends lost 5 bases and 3 bases, in that order; junction bases with no gene match: 8. CDR3 length: 15 residues. CDR3 bases: TGTGCCAGTAGTGCCCCGGGGGGGAGGGAAGAGACCCAGTACTTC. It codes for CASSAPGGREETQYF.